These 14 T cell receptor beta chains originate from one sample sequenced in a study of blood T cells in healthy people across ages. Then a second PCR, running about 6 to 12 cycles, was carried out with a sample-barcoded 5' primer and a J-beta primer mix. TCRdb re-analysed the 5' RACE reads in MiXCR, keeping a single row per CDR3 protein. Of fewer than 900,000 distinct CDR3 sequences listed, around 40% are singletons. The sample comprised blood. These receptors were obtained from a woman aged 60-75 years in good health.

The chain links TRBV30 to TRBJ2-1; D unclear. Germline V gene lookup returns CDR1 GTSNPN and CDR2 SVGIG (reference sequence). V lost 3 bases, J lost 3 bases, and 21 bases lay in between. The CDR3 is 17 residues long. CDR3 nucleotides: TGTGCCTGGAGCGCTACTCCCGGGTCCTTCATCTACAATGAGCAGTTCTTC. It encodes CAWSATPGSFIYNEQFF.

The V and J genes are TRBV29-1 and TRBJ2-3; D not certain. The ends were cut back, 6 bases at V and 1 base at J, with 11 bases in the middle. This CDR3 has 13 amino acids. Germline-derived CDR1 and CDR2 are SQVTM and ANQGSEA. CDR3 DNA sequence: TGCAGCGTAGATTGGAGAGGCACAGATACGCAGTATTTT. It encodes CSVDWRGTDTQYF.

The V call is TRBV7-2, the J call TRBJ2-1, with 7 bases lining up with TRBD1. The germline gives CDR1 SGHTA, CDR2 FQGNSA. J gave up 7 bases and V 6 bases, and 9 bases lay outside the gene matches. The CDR3 length is 14 residues. This chain's CDR3 is CASREPGQPNEQFF. The CDR3 DNA reads TGTGCCAGCAGAGAACCGGGACAGCCGAATGAGCAGTTCTTC.

A few counts support this clonotype. The rearrangement links TRBV9 to TRBJ1-6, with D unresolved. V shed 0 bases and J shed 8 bases, with 12 bases lying between them. Germline CDR1 is SGDLS and CDR2 is YYNGEE. The length of the CDR3 is 15 residues. The CDR3 bases are TGTGCCAGCAGCGTAGGGGGTCCTGATTATTCACCCCTCCACTTT. Translating it yields CASSVGGPDYSPLHF.

In its sample, this clonotype was seen a few times. This rearrangement joins TRBV5-1 to TRBJ2-1, with TRBD2 matching over 9 bases. Germline CDR1 is SGHRS and CDR2 is YFSETQ. This CDR3 has 18 residues. With 2 bases clipped from V and 3 bases from J, the junction kept 12 bases outside the gene matches. CDR3 DNA: TGCGCCAGCAGCTTCCACGGGGGAAGCGGGGGGTTCTACAATGAGCAGTTCTTC. Protein: CASSFHGGSGGFYNEQFF.

The chain recombines TRBV18 with TRBJ1-1; 7 nucleotides align to TRBD1. This CDR3 is built from 15 residues. Germline V gene data show CDR1 as KGHSH and CDR2 as LQKENI. The V and J ends lost 3 bases and 3 bases, in that order; junction bases with no gene match: 7. CDR3 protein: CASSPRVQGDTEAFF. The CDR3 region has the DNA TGTGCCAGCTCACCTCGTGTTCAGGGGGACACTGAAGCTTTCTTT.

CDR3 coding DNA: TGTGCCAGCAGCCAAGGCACAGTATACAATGAGCAGTTCTTC. Its translation: CASSQGTVYNEQFF. J is TRBJ2-1 and V is TRBV14, with D uncertain. This CDR3 is 14 amino acids long. Germline CDR1 reads SGHDN; CDR2 reads FVKESK. Trimming took off 1 base at V and 4 bases at J, with 8 bases between the two ends.

This clonotype has more than one count but fewer than ten. The chain recombines TRBV9 with TRBJ2-7, with D possibly TRBD2 on 5 matching bases. The CDR3 length is 17 residues. Germline loops: CDR1 SGDLS, CDR2 YYNGEE. Trimming left V 0 bases short and J 2 bases short, with 18 bases between. The CDR3 DNA follows: TGTGCCAGCAGCGTAGGAGGAGAGACTAAACACACCTACGAGCAGTACTTC. Translation: CASSVGGETKHTYEQYF.

This chain uses TRBV18 with TRBJ2-1, with 7 nucleotides matching TRBD2. This CDR3 spans 15 amino acids. J gave up 0 bases and V 3 bases, and 2 bases lay outside the gene matches. Per germline, CDR1 KGHSH and CDR2 LQKENI. For the CDR3, the DNA is TGTGCCAGCTCACCTAGGACTAGCTCCTACAATGAGCAGTTCTTC. Translating gives CASSPRTSSYNEQFF.

The chain is built from TRBV28 and TRBJ1-5, with D uncertain. The CDR3 is 12 residues long. The germline V gene has CDR1 MDHEN and CDR2 SYDVKM. Trimming took off 7 bases at V and 5 bases at J, with 9 bases between the two ends. In nucleotides, the CDR3 is TGTGCCAGCAAAGTGCTGTATCAGCCCCAGCATTTT. This encodes CASKVLYQPQHF.

This clonotype was found a few times. This sequence joins TRBV7-6 and TRBJ2-5; 9 nucleotides match TRBD2. J gave up 5 bases and V 3 bases, and 16 bases lay outside the gene matches. This CDR3 spans 18 amino acids. Germline CDR1 is SGHVS and CDR2 is FNYEAQ. The CDR3 coding sequence is TGTGCCAGCAGCTTTGAGGGGGTAGCGGGAGTTGGATGGGAGACCCAGTACTTC. It yields the protein CASSFEGVAGVGWETQYF.

The chain links TRBV12-3 or TRBV12-4 to TRBJ2-7; D is unresolved. CDR3 length: 13 amino acids. V was trimmed by 5 bases and J by 5 bases, leaving 13 bases between them. The CDR3, as DNA: TGTGCCAGCAGTACCAGACAAATCGACGAGCAGTACTTC. It is translated as CASSTRQIDEQYF.

V is TRBV4-2 and J is TRBJ1-5; unclear D gene. Germline CDR1 is LGHNA and CDR2 is YNFKEQ. This CDR3 has 16 amino acids. The V gene lost 0 bases and the J gene lost 0 bases, with 9 bases spanning the gap. The CDR3 coding sequence is TGTGCCAGCAGCCAAGACGCAGCTTATAGCAATCAGCCCCAGCATTTT. This encodes CASSQDAAYSNQPQHF.

The chain links TRBV5-1 to TRBJ1-2, with D perhaps matching TRBD1 (5 bases). Germline CDR1 and CDR2: SGHRS and YFSETQ. The CDR3 is 13 amino acids. Trimming took off 0 bases at V and 5 bases at J, with 8 bases between the two ends. CDR3 nucleotides: TGCGCCAGCAGCTTGGCCGAGGGGTATGGCTACACCTTC. Encoded protein: CASSLAEGYGYTF.